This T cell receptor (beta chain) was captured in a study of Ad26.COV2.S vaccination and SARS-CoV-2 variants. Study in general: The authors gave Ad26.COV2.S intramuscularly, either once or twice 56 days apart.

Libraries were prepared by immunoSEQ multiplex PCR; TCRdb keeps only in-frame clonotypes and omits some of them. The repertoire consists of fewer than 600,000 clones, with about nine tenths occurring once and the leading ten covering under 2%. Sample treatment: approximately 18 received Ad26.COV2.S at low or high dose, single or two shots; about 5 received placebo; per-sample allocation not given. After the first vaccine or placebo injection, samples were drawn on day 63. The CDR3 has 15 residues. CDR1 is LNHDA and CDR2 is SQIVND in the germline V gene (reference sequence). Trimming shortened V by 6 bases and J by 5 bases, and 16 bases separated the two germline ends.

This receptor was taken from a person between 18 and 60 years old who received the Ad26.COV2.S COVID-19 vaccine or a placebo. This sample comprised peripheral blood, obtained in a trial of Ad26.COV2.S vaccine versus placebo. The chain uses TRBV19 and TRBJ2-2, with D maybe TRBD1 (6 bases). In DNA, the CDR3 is TGTGCCAGTAGAATACAGGGTTCGAGGACCGGGGAGCTGTTTTTT. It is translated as CASRIQGSRTGELFF.